This T cell receptor beta chain was sequenced for a study of metastatic and nonmetastatic thyroid tumors. The overall study: Repertoires from blood and tumor or nodule tissue of malignant and benign thyroid patients were compared.

Per the germline V gene, CDR1 is MNHEY and CDR2 is SVGEGT. V lost 0 bases and J lost 1, with 3 bases in between. The CDR3 sequence is 14 residues long. Study processing details: Between-group CDR3 differences, defined by clinicopathological status, yielded a distant-metastasis classifier for papillary thyroid cancer. With MiXCR, TCRdb reprocessed the PCR reads. TCRdb's processing, not the study's, gives the V and J calls here. The table has approximately 7,700 clones, approximately 31% seen once; the top ten hold 30%. Worth noting for this clone: Its antigen is not identified.

Among the patients, none had received any treatment before thyroid surgery. Study-level findings and limits: Significantly greater TCR beta diversity was reportedly found in malignant thyroid tumors than in benign nodules (in blood and tumor).

The V gene is TRBV6-2 or TRBV6-3, the J gene TRBJ2-2; D gene uncertain. The clonotype was recovered from a female donor with papillary thyroid cancer or a benign thyroid nodule (not recorded which). Some clones in this sample may be carry-over from other donors' samples. Sequenced sample: tumor tissue. The CDR3 sequence is CASSYSGNTGELFF. DNA for the CDR3: TGTGCCAGCAGTTACTCTGGGAACACCGGGGAGCTGTTTTTT.